The 22 T cell receptor beta chains below come from one sample, sequenced in a study of radiation and T cells in renal cell carcinoma. Time point meaning: baseline pretreatment blood. Indicated treatment: 15 Gy SBRT to primary tumor, nephrectomy 4 weeks later. TCRdb's table, derived via immunoSEQ multiplex PCR, lists solely in-frame clones and lacks some. There are some 110,000 clones in the sample; roughly 80% occur only once, and approximately 3% lies in the top ten. The sequencing here drew on blood, taken from a patient whose treatment included radiotherapy and nephrectomy. All receptors derive from a woman between 55 and 75 years old with renal cell carcinoma.

The chain uses TRBV27 and TRBJ2-3, with 7 bases fitting TRBD1. This CDR3 has 16 amino acids. Germline CDR1 and CDR2: MNHEY and SMNVEV (reference sequence). V shed 6 bases and J 4 bases; nucleotides not matched to a gene: 13. In DNA form, the CDR3 reads TGTGCCAGCAGGCAAGACAGGGATGGAAGGCCAGATACGCAGTATTTT. As protein: CASRQDRDGRPDTQYF.

In its sample, this clone was seen once. The genes are TRBV6-5 and TRBJ1-2, with 7 bases matching TRBD1. Germline CDR1 and CDR2: MNHEY and SVGAGI. V gave up 6 bases and J gave up 3 bases; unmatched junction bases: 7. The CDR3 has 14 residues. This CDR3 is CASSQGQAYYGYTF. DNA for the CDR3: TGTGCCAGCAGCCAAGGACAGGCCTACTATGGCTACACCTTC.

This clone was picked up one time. The rearrangement uses TRBV28 and TRBJ2-3; 8 bases line up with TRBD1. Germline CDR1 reads MDHEN; CDR2 reads SYDVKM. V shed 6 bases, J shed 3 bases, and the junction held 8 bases outside the gene matches. The length of the CDR3 is 15 residues. The CDR3 bases are TGTGCCAGCAGCGGCGACAGGGGTGGAACAGATACGCAGTATTTT. Translation: CASSGDRGGTDTQYF.

The chain has TRBV6-6 and TRBJ2-7, with 9 positions matching TRBD1. Per germline, CDR1 MNHNY and CDR2 SVGAGI (reference sequence). This CDR3 region has 15 residues. After removal of 5 bases from V and 2 bases from J, the junction contained 7 bases not matched to a gene. CDR3 residues: CASSTPQGAPYEQYF. CDR3 nucleotides: TGTGCCAGCAGTACCCCACAGGGGGCCCCCTACGAGCAGTACTTC.

This chain connects TRBV2 to TRBJ2-2, with TRBD1 identical over 11 bases. Germline V gene lookup returns CDR1 SNHLY and CDR2 FYNNEI. The CDR3 totals 14 residues. V shed 6 bases, J shed 7 bases, and the junction held 4 bases outside the gene matches. CDR3 DNA: TGTGCCAGCAGAGGACAGGGGGCTGGCGGGGAGCTGTTTTTT. Translating it yields CASRGQGAGGELFF.

This clone showed up just a few times. The rearrangement joins TRBV6-6 to TRBJ1-1; no firm D call. CDR3 length equals 11 residues. V gave up 10 bases and J gave up 7 bases, with 13 bases separating them. The germline gives CDR1 MNHNY, CDR2 SVGAGI (reference sequence). CDR3 loop: CATFERSEAFF. CDR3 in DNA: TGTGCCACCTTTGAACGTAGTGAAGCTTTCTTT.

The chain carries TRBV7-2 and TRBJ2-5; TRBD1 matches 8 bases. The germline V gene has CDR1 SGHTA and CDR2 FQGNSA. Trimming removed 6 bases from V and 5 bases from J; junction bases left unmatched: 5. This CDR3 has 13 amino acids. The CDR3: CASSSTGVETQYF. The CDR3 DNA sequence: TGTGCCAGCAGTTCGACAGGGGTCGAGACCCAGTACTTC.

The chain links TRBV6-6 to TRBJ1-2, with 8 positions matching TRBD1. Trimming took 2 bases from V and 7 from J; bases not matched to a gene: 12. Germline CDR1 MNHNY, CDR2 SVGAGI (reference sequence). The CDR3 extends over 16 amino acids. The CDR3: CASSYPPRQGAGGYTF. The CDR3 coding sequence is TGTGCCAGCAGTTACCCGCCCCGGCAGGGGGCGGGTGGCTACACCTTC.

V and J are TRBV5-6 and TRBJ1-2; D is undetermined. CDR3 size: 14 residues. The germline V gene encodes CDR1 SGHDT and CDR2 YYEEEE. The germline V and J ends were trimmed by 0 bases and 0 bases, with 6 bases remaining between them. The DNA of the CDR3 is TGTGCCAGCAGCTTGGTACATGCTAACTATGGCTACACCTTC. It is translated as CASSLVHANYGYTF.

This clone was counted many times. This chain connects TRBV5-4 to TRBJ2-7, with TRBD2 matching over 10 bases. Germline V lookup: CDR1 SGHNT, CDR2 YYREEE (reference sequence). V gave up 4 bases and J gave up 4 bases; unmatched junction bases: 8. CDR3 length: 15 residues. In DNA form, the CDR3 reads TGTGCCAGCAGCGTAATGACTAGCGGGTTGTACGAGCAGTACTTC. This encodes CASSVMTSGLYEQYF.

The V call is TRBV29-1, the J call TRBJ2-7; the D gene is possibly TRBD1 (6 bases). Per germline, CDR1 SQVTM and CDR2 ANQGSEA. This CDR3 region has 13 residues. V lost 3 bases, J lost 0 bases, and 9 bases lay in between. The CDR3 region has the DNA TGCAGCGTTGAGGGGGCCCCCTCCTACGAGCAGTACTTC. Protein: CSVEGAPSYEQYF.

The chain recombines TRBV5-1 with TRBJ2-1; no clear D gene. The CDR3 extends over 14 amino acids. V lost 2 bases and J lost 0, with 6 bases in between. Looked up from germline, CDR1 is SGHRS and CDR2 is YFSETQ. The CDR3 is CASSFGSSYNEQFF. CDR3 coding DNA: TGCGCCAGCAGCTTCGGCAGCTCCTACAATGAGCAGTTCTTC.

The chain links TRBV11-2 to TRBJ2-3; TRBD2 matches 9 bases. From germline, CDR1 is SGHAT and CDR2 FQNNGV. CDR3 length: 18 residues. V was clipped by 1 base and J by 3 bases; unmatched bases: 11. The CDR3 sequence is CASSLVLRAGGPTDTQYF. CDR3 nucleotides: TGTGCCAGCAGCTTAGTTCTGAGGGCGGGAGGGCCGACAGATACGCAGTATTTT. Variable domain in full (rest from reference TRBV11-2 and TRBJ2-3): EAGVAQSPRYKIIEKRQSVAFWCNPISGHATLYWYQQILGQGPKLLIQFQNNGVVDDSQLPKDRFSAERLKGVDSTLKIQPAKLEDSAVYLCASSLVLRAGGPTDTQYFGPGTRLTVL.

V is TRBV5-6 and J is TRBJ2-5; 9 bases line up with TRBD1. Germline V gives CDR1 SGHDT, CDR2 YYEEEE. This CDR3 contains 16 residues. Trimming removed 3 bases from V and 0 bases from J; junction bases left unmatched: 6. CDR3 coding DNA: TGTGCCAGCAGCTCCGGACAGGGGAGGTACCAAGAGACCCAGTACTTC. Translated: CASSSGQGRYQETQYF.

CDR3 amino acids: CASSPSNQPQHF. As DNA, the CDR3 is TGTGCCAGCAGCCCGTCCAATCAGCCCCAGCATTTT. This chain links TRBV6-6 with TRBJ1-5, with unresolved D. The CDR3 length is 12 residues. Germline CDR1 MNHNY, CDR2 SVGAGI (reference sequence). V dropped 6 bases and J dropped 3 bases, with 6 bases sitting between them.

The V and J genes are TRBV5-8 and TRBJ2-3; D is possibly TRBD2 (5 bases). V was pared by 4 bases and J by 3 bases, with 12 bases between. CDR1 SGHTS and CDR2 YDEGEE come from the germline V gene. The CDR3 extends over 14 amino acids. In DNA form, the CDR3 reads TGTGCCAGCAGCCTCGAGCGGAGGACAGATACGCAGTATTTT. It is translated as CASSLERRTDTQYF.

The CDR3 bases are TGTGCCAGCAGCGTAGGGTTTGGGGACAGGGAAGACACTGAAGCTTTCTTT. Its protein product is CASSVGFGDREDTEAFF. This sequence joins TRBV9 and TRBJ1-1; TRBD1 matches 9 bases. Germline-derived CDR1 and CDR2 are SGDLS and YYNGEE. The CDR3 runs to 17 residues. V gave up 0 bases and J gave up 3 bases; unmatched junction bases: 9.

This chain joins TRBV4-2 and TRBJ2-7; D assignment may be TRBD1 or TRBD2 (6 bases each). V was clipped by 4 bases and J by 2 bases, with 15 bases between them. The CDR3 is 15 residues long. Germline assignment: CDR1 LGHNA and CDR2 YNFKEQ. DNA for the CDR3: TGTGCCAGCAGCCCAACGAGGGGGGTTCCCTACGAGCAGTACTTC. As protein: CASSPTRGVPYEQYF.

This clone was counted a few times. The chain uses TRBV9 and TRBJ2-7, with D tentatively TRBD1 (6 bases). The germline gives CDR1 SGDLS, CDR2 YYNGEE. This CDR3 contains 15 residues. The V gene lost 1 base and the J gene lost 5 bases, with 16 bases spanning the gap. Written as DNA, the CDR3 is TGTGCCAGCAGCGTATCGTTCAACAGGGAGAACGAGCAGTACTTC. Protein product: CASSVSFNRENEQYF.

The V and J genes are TRBV19 and TRBJ2-7; D unresolved. Germline-derived CDR1 and CDR2 are LNHDA and SQIVND (reference sequence). V lost 1 base, J lost 2 bases, and 9 bases lay in between. This CDR3 comprises 14 residues. In DNA, the CDR3 is TGTGCCAGTAGTATAGCAGGCGGAACCTACGAGCAGTACTTC. Amino acid sequence: CASSIAGGTYEQYF. The whole variable domain, filled in from reference TRBV19 and TRBJ2-7, reads DGGITQSPKYLFRKEGQNVTLSCEQNLNHDAMYWYRQDPGQGLRLIYYSQIVNDFQKGDIAEGYSVSREKKESFPLTVTSAQKNPTAFYLCASSIAGGTYEQYFGPGTRLTVT.

The rearrangement links TRBV19 to TRBJ2-2, with D possibly called TRBD1 or TRBD2 (5 bases each). The CDR3 covers 14 residues. Germline V CDR1 and CDR2: LNHDA, SQIVND (reference sequence). The V end was cut by 9 bases, the J end by 5 bases, with 16 bases between. CDR3 protein: CASSTGTETGELFF. CDR3 bases: TGTGCCAGCTCGACCGGGACGGAGACCGGGGAGCTGTTTTTT.

V and J are TRBV5-1 and TRBJ2-1, with 7 bases lining up with TRBD1. Germline CDR1 SGHRS, CDR2 YFSETQ. This CDR3 has 15 residues. The J segment lost 3 bases and the V segment lost 2 bases, leaving 5 bases of the junction unmatched. The CDR3, as DNA: TGCGCCAGCAGCTTAGGAGACAGGGTCTACAATGAGCAGTTCTTC. Its translation is CASSLGDRVYNEQFF.